Listed here is a single T cell receptor beta chain. Its antigen is currently unknown. This sample is drawn from a study of cytomegalovirus exposure and HLA in healthy donors. PCR used 60 Vbeta primers and 13 Jbeta primers. Measured with immunoSEQ multiplex PCR; TCRdb has only the in-frame clones, and not every one. The table lists some 150,000 clones, around four fifths of them singletons. Trimming pared 2 bases from V and 7 bases from J, leaving 18 bases between. Germline V gene lookup returns CDR1 MNHNS and CDR2 SASEGT. The CDR3 has 16 residues. Findings and caveats of the study: According to an earlier analysis, most TCR beta V segments yielded productive rearrangements about 87% or about 30% of the time. Exclusion applied to some V segments, including TRBV6-2 and TRBV6-3, as they were indistinguishable. Analyses of presence and absence presupposed an approximately uniform sequencing depth across donors.

Sequenced: PBMCs. The chain employs TRBV6-1 and TRBJ1-5; TRBD1 might be the D (6 bases). This receptor was taken from a woman aged 18-29 years in good health and CMV-seronegative. In nucleotides, the CDR3 is TGTGCCAGCAGTGAAAGAGTCAGGGGAACTGGGCAGCCCCAGCATTTT. It translates to CASSERVRGTGQPQHF.